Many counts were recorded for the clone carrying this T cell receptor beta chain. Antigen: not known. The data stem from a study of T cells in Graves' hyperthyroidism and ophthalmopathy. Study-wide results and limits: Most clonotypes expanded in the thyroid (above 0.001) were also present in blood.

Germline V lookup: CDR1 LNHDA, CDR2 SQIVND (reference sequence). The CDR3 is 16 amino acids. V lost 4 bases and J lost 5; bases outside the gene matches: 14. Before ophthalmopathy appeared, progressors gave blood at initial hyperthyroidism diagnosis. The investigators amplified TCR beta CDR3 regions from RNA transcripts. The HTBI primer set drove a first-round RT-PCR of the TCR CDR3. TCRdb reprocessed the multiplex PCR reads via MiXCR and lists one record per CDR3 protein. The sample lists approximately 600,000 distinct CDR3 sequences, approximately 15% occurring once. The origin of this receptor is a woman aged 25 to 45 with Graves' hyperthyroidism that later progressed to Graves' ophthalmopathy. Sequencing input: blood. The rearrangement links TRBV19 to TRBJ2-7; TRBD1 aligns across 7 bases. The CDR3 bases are TGTGCCAGTAGTACCCTCAGACAGGGAAGGAATGACGAGCAGTACTTC. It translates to CASSTLRQGRNDEQYF.